The next 3 T cell receptor beta chains were all read from a single sample in a study of long-term antiretroviral therapy in people with HIV. Runs used v3.0 of the immunoSEQ assay and were done at survey level. This table comes from immunoSEQ multiplex PCR, and its TCRdb copy is limited to in-frame clones, with some not included. The table lists about 22,000 clones, approximately 84% of them singletons, with roughly 7.3% in the top ten. The sample consisted of unsorted PBMCs, taken 1.8 years before starting antiretroviral therapy. All receptors derive from a woman in her twenties or thirties with HIV.

The chain combines TRBV29-1 with TRBJ1-4; D perhaps matches TRBD1 (5 bases). CDR1 SQVTM and CDR2 ANQGSEA come from the germline V gene. This CDR3 region has 12 residues. CDR3 sequence reads: CTVRERGEKLFF. Here the CDR3 DNA reads TGCACTGTCAGGGAGAGAGGTGAAAAACTGTTTTTT.

This chain uses TRBV10-2 with TRBJ2-6, with D hard to call. CDR3 length: 15 amino acids. CDR1 is WSHSY, CDR2 SAAADI, per germline. V was pared by 5 bases and J by 2 bases, with 10 bases between. The DNA of the CDR3 is TGCGCCAGCAGTCCGGGTGAGGCTGGGGCCAACGTCCTGACTTTC. Its protein is CASSPGEAGANVLTF.

V is TRBV6-6 and J is TRBJ1-1; D might be TRBD1 (5 bases). Germline V CDR1 and CDR2: MNHNY, SVGAGI (reference sequence). V lost 2 bases and J lost 5, with 12 bases in between. The CDR3 length is 14 residues. The CDR3 loop reads CASSYGGRQTEAFF. CDR3 DNA sequence: TGTGCCAGCAGTTACGGGGGTCGTCAGACTGAAGCTTTCTTT.